This T cell receptor beta chain was retrieved from a study of cytomegalovirus exposure and HLA in healthy donors. PCR used 60 Vbeta primers and 13 Jbeta primers. Sequencing used immunoSEQ multiplex PCR; TCRdb keeps in-frame clones, though not all of them. This table holds 120,000 or so clones, about 71% found once. This clone has just one count. Its antigen remains unidentified. The germline V and J ends were trimmed by 5 bases and 6 bases, with 8 bases remaining between them. This CDR3 region has 13 residues. Germline CDR1 LNHDA, CDR2 SQIVND (reference sequence). Findings and caveats of the study: It has been reported that TCR beta sequences accurately predicted the HLA-A and HLA-B alleles of most subjects. Segments of the TCR beta V type were, in most cases, productive about 87% or about 30% of the time in an earlier analysis. A later analysis by the authors found several of the most significant clusters apparently linked to common viral pathogens. Sequencing likely generated an artifact that appeared as a cluster of highly shared sequence variants.

Source material: PBMCs. The clonotype originates from a woman between 50 and 59 years old in good health and CMV-seronegative. The genes are TRBV19 and TRBJ1-6; D gene uncertain. The CDR3 DNA sequence: TGTGCCAGTAGTTCAGGTGGTAATTCACCCCTCCACTTT. Translating it yields CASSSGGNSPLHF. Full variable domain (remainder filled in from reference TRBV19 and TRBJ1-6): DGGITQSPKYLFRKEGQNVTLSCEQNLNHDAMYWYRQDPGQGLRLIYYSQIVNDFQKGDIAEGYSVSREKKESFPLTVTSAQKNPTAFYLCASSSGGNSPLHFGNGTRLTVT.